This entry lists 27 T cell receptor beta chains sequenced from one sample in a study of tumor-infiltrating lymphocytes in primary liver carcinoma. Total RNA amounting to roughly 450 ng was the source from which TCR beta cDNA was made with a constant-region primer. Libraries of TCR beta came from three nested multiplex PCR rounds with slightly modified ARM-PCR. TRBV1-TRBV30 forward and Cbeta reverse primers drove the first two approximately 10-cycle rounds. A single record per CDR3 protein comes from TCRdb applying MiXCR to the multiplex PCR reads. The sample records 310,000 or so distinct CDR3 sequences, roughly two thirds being singletons. Unsorted whole blood served as the source of blood RNA, and germline DNA was extracted as well. Material: peripheral blood. All receptors derive from a man in his forties with primary liver carcinoma and hepatitis B virus infection.

The gene calls are TRBV10-3 and TRBJ1-1; 8 nucleotides match TRBD1. The V and J ends lost 6 bases and 8 bases, in that order; junction bases with no gene match: 11. CDR3 size: 14 residues. CDR1 and CDR2 from the germline V gene are ENHRY and SYGVKD. The CDR3 loop is CAIRSGGGCTEAFF. CDR3 bases: TGTGCCATCAGATCAGGGGGCGGCTGCACAGAAGCTTTCTTT.

Concerning this clonotype itself: This clone may be a read error of a much larger clone one base away. As DNA, the CDR3 is TGTGCCAGCAGCCTTGGACAGGGATGGGTGTTCTTC. It codes for CASSLGQGWVFF. The V gene is TRBV12-3 or TRBV12-4, the J gene TRBJ2-1, with TRBD1 matching over 8 bases. The CDR3 covers 12 residues. With 6 bases clipped from V and 15 bases from J, the junction kept 10 bases outside the gene matches.

V and J are TRBV29-1 and TRBJ2-3, with D tentatively TRBD2 (5 bases). V lost 3 bases and J 7 bases, leaving 11 bases between the germline ends. Germline assignment: CDR1 SQVTM and CDR2 ANQGSEA. The CDR3 sequence is 12 residues long. CDR3 protein: CSVDRSGNTQYF. The CDR3 coding sequence is TGCAGCGTTGATAGGTCGGGAAATACGCAGTATTTT.

This clonotype occurred once. The chain combines TRBV2 with TRBJ2-7, with 12 bases fitting TRBD2. V was clipped by 8 bases and J by 12 bases; unmatched bases: 14. The CDR3 covers 14 residues. Germline V gives CDR1 SNHLY, CDR2 FYNNEI. CDR3 residues: CASGVGSTSGSAYF. The CDR3 nucleotides are TGTGCCAGCGGGGTGGGATCGACTAGCGGGAGTGCGTACTTC.

As concerns this clonotype: A much larger clone differs by one base, so this may be a read error. The rearrangement links TRBV6-5 to TRBJ1-2; possibly TRBD1 for D (6 bases). CDR1 and CDR2 (germline): MNHEY, SVGAGI. This CDR3 spans 13 amino acids. CDR3 region: CASQGLENYCYTF. The DNA of the CDR3 is TGTGCCAGCCAGGGGTTAGAGAACTATTGCTACACCTTC.

As for this clonotype: The junction shows a germline mismatch at one end, possibly a read error. The V and J genes are TRBV11-3 and TRBJ2-3, with no clear D. The germline V gene has CDR1 SGHNT and CDR2 YENEEA. The CDR3 runs to 14 residues. CDR3 DNA sequence: TGTGCCGGCAGCTACGGGCAAGGCACAGATACGCAGTATTTT. It specifies CAGSYGQGTDTQYF.

Notes on this clonotype: This is likely a read error, given that the CDR3 carries no conserved phenylalanine or tryptophan at its end. This chain uses TRBV11-2 with TRBJ1-3, with 9 positions matching TRBD1. Germline V gene data show CDR1 as SGHAT and CDR2 as FQNNGV. Losses at the gene ends were 4 bases for V and 0 bases for J; bases not matched to a gene: 7. CDR3 length: 17 amino acids. CDR3 loop: CASSCTGTGRSGNTIYL. The CDR3 nucleotides read TGTGCCAGCAGCTGCACCGGGACAGGGCGCTCTGGAAACACCATATATCTT.

This clonotype was counted at least ten times. This rearrangement joins TRBV6-5 to TRBJ2-5; TRBD2 might be the D (7 bases). The CDR3 extends over 16 amino acids. V was shortened by 7 bases and J by 2 bases, with 20 bases between the two germline ends. Looked up from germline, CDR1 is MNHEY and CDR2 is SVGAGI. The CDR3 loop is CASTGRSRGFQETQYF. CDR3 bases: TGTGCCAGCACCGGGAGGTCCAGGGGTTTTCAAGAGACCCAGTACTTC.

This clonotype was seen only a few times. The chain joins TRBV28 to TRBJ2-5; no reliable D call. This CDR3 spans 15 amino acids. Germline V lookup: CDR1 MDHEN, CDR2 SYDVKM. V dropped 3 bases and J dropped 2 bases, with 13 bases sitting between them. Written as DNA, the CDR3 is TGTGCCAGCAGTTTGATGCCCGGAAGTCAAGAGACCCAGTACTTC. This sequence encodes CASSLMPGSQETQYF.

Details on this clonotype: Just one base apart from a much larger clone, this may be a read error. Since no conserved phenylalanine or tryptophan closes the CDR3, a read error is the likely cause. CDR3 residues: CASSDGSGQTSYEQYL. For the CDR3, the DNA is TGTGCCAGCAGTGACGGAAGCGGACAGACCTCCTACGAGCAGTACTTG. This chain links TRBV6-2 or TRBV6-3 with TRBJ2-7; tentatively, D is TRBD1 (6 bases). V lost 5 bases and J lost 0, with 17 bases in between. In germline, CDR1 is MNHEY, CDR2 SVGEGT. The CDR3 extends over 16 amino acids.

The V gene is TRBV29-1, the J gene TRBJ2-1; tentative D call: TRBD1 (6 bases). The CDR3 is made up of 12 amino acids. Germline assignment: CDR1 SQVTM and CDR2 ANQGSEA. CDR3: CRFVGQANEQFF. The DNA of the CDR3 is TGCAGGTTTGTGGGACAAGCCAATGAGCAGTTCTTC.

Comment on this clonotype: A much larger clone differs from this one at a single base, so this may be a read error. This sequence joins TRBV12-3 or TRBV12-4 and TRBJ2-3; TRBD2 agrees at 11 bases. The CDR3 is 14 amino acids. Germline trimming cut 8 bases from V and 6 bases from J; bases unmatched to any gene: 7. The CDR3 DNA reads as TGTGCCAGCGGGTTAGCGGGAGGGCCTGATACGCAGTATTTT. Amino acid sequence: CASGLAGGPDTQYF.

This clonotype has a single count. It is likely a read error, because the conserved phenylalanine at the end of the CDR3 is missing. The chain joins TRBV11-1 to TRBJ2-2, with a tentative D call TRBD1 (6 bases). The CDR3 runs to 15 residues. The V gene's germline CDR1 is SGHAT and CDR2 FQDESV (reference sequence). For the CDR3, the DNA is TGTGCCAGCAGCCCGGACAGCCTGAACACCTGGGAGCTGTTTGTT. It yields the protein CASSPDSLNTWELFV.

This clonotype appeared a few times. The chain couples TRBV28 to TRBJ2-7; 10 nucleotides align to TRBD1. Germline lookup yields CDR1 MDHEN and CDR2 SYDVKM. The length of the CDR3 is 15 residues. After removal of 3 bases from V and 3 bases from J, the junction contained 5 bases not matched to a gene. The DNA for the CDR3 is TGTGCCAGCAGTTTCTCGGGACAGGGGAGCTACGAGCAGTACTTC. Amino acid sequence: CASSFSGQGSYEQYF.

As concerns this clonotype: The junction shows a germline mismatch at one end, possibly a read error. The V gene is TRBV11-2, the J gene TRBJ2-1; 9 nucleotides match TRBD2. The length of the CDR3 is 15 residues. Looked up from germline, CDR1 is SGHAT and CDR2 is FQNNGV. The CDR3 coding sequence is TGTGCCAACAGCCCCTCGACTAGCGGATACAATGAGCAGTTTTTC. This sequence encodes CANSPSTSGYNEQFF.

This clonotype was detected ten times or more. The V and J genes are TRBV12-3 or TRBV12-4 and TRBJ2-5, with a weak D call TRBD1 (5 bases). The CDR3 is 13 residues long. V was trimmed by 0 bases and J by 4 bases, leaving 6 bases between them. The CDR3 coding sequence is TGTGCCAGCAGTTTAGCCCAGGGAGAGACCCAGTACTTC. Translating it yields CASSLAQGETQYF.

The chain carries TRBV30 and TRBJ2-3; 9 nucleotides align to TRBD2. CDR3 length equals 15 residues. Germline V gives CDR1 GTSNPN, CDR2 SVGIG (reference sequence). V lost 3 bases and J lost 7; bases outside the gene matches: 11. CDR3 in DNA: TGTGCCTGGAGAGAAGGGGCGGGAGGGCCATATACGCAGTATTTT. Its protein is CAWREGAGGPYTQYF.

Concerning this clonotype itself: A read error may explain this, as a much larger clone is one base away. This chain uses TRBV4-1 with TRBJ2-3, with TRBD2 matching over 8 bases. This CDR3 contains 15 residues. With 4 bases clipped from V and 5 bases from J, the junction kept 8 bases outside the gene matches. CDR1 and CDR2 from the germline V gene are MGHRA and YSYEKL. The CDR3 DNA reads TGCGCCAGCAGCCCTTTCGGGAGGGGAATAGATACGCAGTATTTT. Its protein is CASSPFGRGIDTQYF.

The chain links TRBV30 to TRBJ1-5; 7 nucleotides align to TRBD1. With V trimmed by 3 bases and J by 3 bases, 5 bases remained unmatched. The CDR3 covers 14 residues. CDR1 is GTSNPN, CDR2 SVGIG, per germline (reference sequence). CDR3 in amino acids: CAWRGQDSNQPQHF. In nucleotides, the CDR3 is TGTGCCTGGAGAGGACAGGATTCCAATCAGCCCCAGCATTTT.

This chain links TRBV6-5 with TRBJ2-3; the match to TRBD2 covers 8 bases. The V and J ends lost 3 bases and 0 bases, in that order; junction bases with no gene match: 2. Looked up from germline, CDR1 is MNHEY and CDR2 is SVGAGI. The CDR3 is 15 amino acids. CDR3 sequence (DNA): TGTGCCAGCAGTTATACTAGCGGAAGCACAGATACGCAGTATTTT. It codes for CASSYTSGSTDTQYF.

This chain connects TRBV6-5 to TRBJ2-3; 13 nucleotides line up with TRBD2. Trimming removed 2 bases from V and 1 base from J; junction bases left unmatched: 9. The CDR3 sequence is 19 residues long. Germline CDR1 MNHEY, CDR2 SVGAGI. CDR3 coding DNA: TGTGCCAGCAGTTACAGCAGACTAGCGGGAGGTGGAGGCACAGATACGCAGTATTTT. It translates to CASSYSRLAGGGGTDTQYF.

This clonotype came up many times. The chain is built from TRBV11-3 and TRBJ2-5, with a possible D match to TRBD1 (7 bases). In germline, CDR1 is SGHNT, CDR2 YENEEA. This CDR3 spans 14 amino acids. Trimming took off 5 bases at V and 0 bases at J, with 10 bases between the two ends. CDR3 DNA sequence: TGTGCCAGCAGCCGCGGGACAGACCAAGAGACCCAGTACTTC. It is translated as CASSRGTDQETQYF.

Comments on this clonotype: This sequence may be a read error, since a much larger clone differs from it by one base. The DNA for the CDR3 is TGCGCCAGCAGCCAAGTCTCGTACTCTGGAAACACCATATATTTT. It yields the protein CASSQVSYSGNTIYF. This chain links TRBV4-1 with TRBJ1-3; D unresolved. The CDR3 totals 15 residues. The germline gives CDR1 MGHRA, CDR2 YSYEKL. The V and J ends lost 1 base and 0 bases respectively, with 7 bases between them.

This clonotype was observed many times. This chain links TRBV5-4 with TRBJ2-7; D is ambiguous. Germline V gene data show CDR1 as SGHNT and CDR2 as YYREEE (reference sequence). The CDR3 contains 13 residues. Trimming removed 2 bases from V and 0 bases from J, with 6 bases in between. CDR3 nucleotides: TGTGCCAGCAGCTTCTGGAGCTCCTACGAGCAGTACTTC. As protein: CASSFWSSYEQYF.

The chain carries TRBV12-3 or TRBV12-4 and TRBJ1-3, with D maybe TRBD1 (6 bases). The CDR3 is 15 residues long. V was cut by 8 bases and J by 4 bases, with 18 bases left in between. The CDR3 reads CASGRAGAEGNTIYF. CDR3 bases: TGTGCCAGCGGCCGAGCAGGGGCAGAGGGAAACACCATATATTTT.

This chain connects TRBV4-3 to TRBJ1-5, with no clear D. Germline loops: CDR1 LGHNA, CDR2 YSLEER. The V gene lost 0 bases and the J gene lost 5 bases, with 11 bases spanning the gap. The CDR3 loop spans 15 amino acids. In nucleotides, the CDR3 is TGCGCCAGCAGCCAAGATACGTCCCGGGATCAGCCCCAGCATTTT. Amino acid sequence: CASSQDTSRDQPQHF.

This clonotype was recorded a few times. The chain is built from TRBV2 and TRBJ2-5; 11 nucleotides match TRBD2. Per the germline V gene, CDR1 is SNHLY and CDR2 is FYNNEI. The CDR3 runs to 16 residues. Trimming removed 6 bases from V and 2 bases from J; junction bases left unmatched: 8. The CDR3 DNA reads TGTGCCAGCAGCACACCGGGACTAGCGGTTCAAGAGACCCAGTACTTC. This gives the protein CASSTPGLAVQETQYF. The variable domain in full, with the rest retrieved from reference TRBV2 and TRBJ2-5, is EPEVTQTPSHQVTQMGQEVILRCVPISNHLYFYWYRQILGQKVEFLVSFYNNEISEKSEIFDDQFSVERPDGSNFTLKIRSTKLEDSAMYFCASSTPGLAVQETQYFGPGTRLLVL.